Below, one T cell receptor (beta chain) is given with its context. The data stem from a study of blood T cell repertoires in COVID-19. Study at large: PBMCs, B-cell-depleted T cells, or T cells provided the cDNA or gDNA that made up the material.

From germline, CDR1 is LNHNV and CDR2 YYDKDF (reference sequence). V gave up 0 bases and J gave up 7 bases; unmatched junction bases: 8. The CDR3 is 17 residues long. In the original analysis: Using reference gene primer amplification, nucleated cell counts were estimated. Profiled with immunoSEQ multiplex PCR; TCRdb holds only in-frame clones, not every one. V, J and clone size are taken as reported in that table, and D and trimming were inferred from the DNA itself. Of about 340,000 clones in the sample, less than 90% were seen once. This TCR derives from a woman in her fifties or sixties with COVID-19, enrolled during active disease. The sample consisted of peripheral blood. The chain uses TRBV15 and TRBJ2-2, with 10 positions matching TRBD1. DNA of the CDR3: TGTGCCACCAGCAGAGATTTGGTTGGACAGGGGGGCGGGGAGCTGTTTTTT. It translates to CATSRDLVGQGGGELFF.